The T cell receptor (beta chain) under discussion was sequenced for a study of cytotoxic CD8 clonotypes in ibrutinib-treated CLL. Per germline, CDR1 ENHRY and CDR2 SYGVKD. The CDR3 has 13 amino acids. Notes on this clone: Germline and junction disagree at one end, which may indicate a read error.

Clones were read by immunoSEQ multiplex PCR, and TCRdb kept only the in-frame ones, dropping some. The table includes 70,000 to 85,000 clones, 65% to 85% detected once. The sample consisted of PBMCs, taken at disease progression, from a patient treated with ibrutinib. This TCR derives from a human donor with chronic lymphocytic leukemia. The gene calls are TRBV10-3 and TRBJ1-3; tentative D call: TRBD1 (5 bases). This chain's CDR3 is CAISESLRQPPTF. The CDR3 bases are TGTGCCATCAGTGAGTCGCTGAGACAGCCCCCGACATTT.